Below are 13 T cell receptor beta chains sequenced from a single sample in a study of cytomegalovirus exposure and HLA in healthy donors. PCR used 60 Vbeta primers and 13 Jbeta primers. Libraries were prepared by immunoSEQ multiplex PCR; TCRdb keeps only in-frame clonotypes and omits some of them. The data show around 150,000 clones, under 70% seen once. Sequenced sample: PBMCs. All receptors derive from a man between 25 and 39 years old in good health and CMV-seropositive.

The genes are TRBV7-9 and TRBJ2-7, with 9 bases lining up with TRBD2. The CDR3 spans 15 residues. Looked up from germline, CDR1 is SEHNR and CDR2 is FQNEAQ (reference sequence). V shed 7 bases and J 4 bases; nucleotides not matched to a gene: 11. Written as DNA, the CDR3 is TGTGCCAGCACCCTGACCGGGACTAGCCAGTACGAGCAGTACTTC. Its translation: CASTLTGTSQYEQYF.

In its sample, this clone was seen a few times. The chain employs TRBV19 and TRBJ2-6; 15 nucleotides agree with TRBD2. The junction had 2 bases not matched to a gene; V was cut back by 4 bases and J by 1 base. The CDR3 extends over 18 amino acids. Germline CDR1 is LNHDA and CDR2 is SQIVND (reference sequence). The CDR3 nucleotides are TGTGCCAGTAGTAAAGGACTAGCGGGAGGGTCTGGGGCCAACGTCCTGACTTTC. Translated, it gives CASSKGLAGGSGANVLTF.

This chain links TRBV7-3 with TRBJ2-3; 9 bases line up with TRBD2. Per germline, CDR1 SGHTA and CDR2 FQGTGA. With V trimmed by 2 bases and J by 7 bases, 7 bases remained unmatched. The CDR3 contains 15 residues. CDR3 amino acids: CASSLELAGLNTQYF. CDR3 in DNA: TGTGCCAGCAGCTTAGAGCTAGCGGGATTAAATACGCAGTATTTT.

This clone has more than one count but fewer than ten. The chain joins TRBV2 to TRBJ1-2; 10 positions agree with TRBD1. The junction had 7 bases not matched to a gene; V was cut back by 7 bases and J by 8 bases. The CDR3 contains 13 residues. The germline CDR1 and CDR2 sequences are SNHLY and FYNNEI. The CDR3 spells CASTGQGTGGYTF. DNA for the CDR3: TGTGCCAGCACGGGACAGGGGACGGGAGGCTACACCTTC.

In nucleotides, the CDR3 is TGCAGCGTTGAGTGGGCCGGGACTAGCGGGAGCTACGAGCAGTACTTC. Translated: CSVEWAGTSGSYEQYF. J is TRBJ2-7 and V is TRBV29-1; 14 bases agree with TRBD2. V gave up 3 bases and J gave up 3 bases; unmatched junction bases: 7. Looked up from germline, CDR1 is SQVTM and CDR2 is ANQGSEA. The CDR3 contains 16 residues.

This clone was detected only a few times. This chain connects TRBV27 to TRBJ2-7; D may be TRBD2 (6 bases). Germline V gives CDR1 MNHEY, CDR2 SMNVEV (reference sequence). Trimming took 4 bases from V and 0 from J, leaving 10 bases between them. The CDR3 sequence is 14 residues long. The CDR3 nucleotides are TGTGCCAGCAGTTCGGGGGAGAGCTCCTACGAGCAGTACTTC. This gives the protein CASSSGESSYEQYF.

V and J are TRBV6-6 and TRBJ1-1; perhaps TRBD1 as D (5 bases). CDR3 size: 14 residues. The V end was cut by 6 bases, the J end by 5 bases, with 16 bases between. The germline gives CDR1 MNHNY, CDR2 SVGAGI (reference sequence). CDR3 sequence: CASRAGGEGTEAFF. CDR3 bases: TGTGCCAGCAGGGCTGGGGGGGAAGGGACTGAAGCTTTCTTT.

The sample holds a few counts of this clone. The V call is TRBV5-1, the J call TRBJ2-1; 8 nucleotides match TRBD1. The CDR3 extends over 15 amino acids. Trimming took 2 bases from V and 7 from J; bases not matched to a gene: 8. Germline values: CDR1 SGHRS, CDR2 YFSETQ. CDR3 nucleotide sequence: TGCGCCAGCAGCTTTTCCGGACAGGGTCTGAATGAGCAGTTCTTC. Translation gives CASSFSGQGLNEQFF.

The genes are TRBV9 and TRBJ2-1; 10 nucleotides align to TRBD1. This CDR3 has 15 residues. Germline assignment: CDR1 SGDLS and CDR2 YYNGEE. J lost 8 bases, V lost 3 bases, and 8 bases had no gene match. The CDR3, as DNA: TGTGCCAGCAGCGCAGGGACAGGGGCGTCTCATGAGCAGTTCTTC. It is translated as CASSAGTGASHEQFF.

V gene TRBV27 combines with J gene TRBJ2-1, with 13 bases fitting TRBD2. CDR1 MNHEY and CDR2 SMNVEV come from the germline V gene (reference sequence). With 6 bases clipped from V and 0 bases from J, the junction kept 11 bases outside the gene matches. This CDR3 is built from 19 residues. The CDR3 protein is CASRGLLAGGGRSYNEQFF. CDR3 nucleotides: TGTGCCAGCAGGGGGTTACTAGCGGGAGGGGGGCGCTCCTACAATGAGCAGTTCTTC.

CDR3 coding DNA: TGTGCCAGTAGTATCGGCCAGACAGAATCAAACTCCTACGAGCAGTACTTC. It translates to CASSIGQTESNSYEQYF. The V and J genes are TRBV19 and TRBJ2-7; weak D call: TRBD1 (5 bases). This CDR3 is built from 17 residues. Germline-derived CDR1 and CDR2 are LNHDA and SQIVND (reference sequence). Trimming removed 3 bases at V and 0 bases at J, with 18 bases between.

The V gene is TRBV5-4, the J gene TRBJ2-5, with 8 bases aligning to TRBD2. The trim removed 4 bases at V and 3 bases at J, leaving 11 bases unmatched. The CDR3 covers 16 residues. Germline values: CDR1 SGHNT, CDR2 YYREEE (reference sequence). The CDR3 DNA follows: TGTGCCAGCAGCCCGGGGGGGTCCAGGGGTGAAGAGACCCAGTACTTC. Protein product: CASSPGGSRGEETQYF.

The CDR3 sequence is CASSQDSGGYEQYF. Written as DNA, the CDR3 is TGCGCCAGCAGCCAAGACTCAGGGGGCTACGAGCAGTACTTC. The chain uses TRBV4-1 and TRBJ2-7; 7 positions match TRBD1. The CDR3 length is 14 residues. The junction had 2 bases not matched to a gene; V was cut back by 0 bases and J by 3 bases. The germline gives CDR1 MGHRA, CDR2 YSYEKL.